This paragraph covers one T cell receptor beta chain sequence. The data were taken from a study of blood T cells in healthy people across ages. The CDR3 loop spans 17 amino acids. Germline values: CDR1 SGHDN, CDR2 FVKESK. V lost 6 bases and J lost 1; bases outside the gene matches: 12. The use of a sample-barcoded 5' primer and a J-beta primer mix characterized a second PCR of roughly 7 to 11 cycles. From the 5' RACE reads, TCRdb called clonotypes with MiXCR, one entry per CDR3 protein. The sample comprises 750,000 to 950,000 distinct CDR3 sequences, roughly 26% of which are singletons, and around 3% rests with the top ten. These data were also reused for a study on T cells of mothers and their children. That source reports: During the second PCR, the M1S primer introduced sample barcodes along with 2-4 random nucleotides.

The rearrangement links TRBV14 to TRBJ2-1, with TRBD1 matching over 7 bases. Sequencing was performed on blood. This TCR derives from a boy younger than 18 in good health. The DNA for the CDR3 is TGTGCCAGCAGTCACAGGGGTGGGGTAGGATCCTACAATGAGCAGTTCTTC. This translates into CASSHRGGVGSYNEQFF.